Listed below are T cell receptor beta chains from one sample, sequenced in a study of beta chain features in type 1 diabetes. Generated by immunoSEQ multiplex PCR, the TCRdb table keeps only in-frame clones and is missing some. The sample has about 700,000 clones, 10% to 15% seen once. The sequenced sample was naive CD4+ T cells from blood. The origin of the receptors is a young man with type 1 diabetes. The CDR3 runs from the conserved cysteine through the conserved F or W. D genes are given only for firm matches. The listing skips clone size in some rows; elsewhere it reads once, few, many or a size class.

size,V,J,D,DNA,CDR3
few,TRBV14,TRBJ2-5,.,TGTGCCAGCAGCCAAGCCCAGGGAGGAGCCGAGACCCAGTACTTC,CASSQAQGGAETQYF
.,TRBV30,TRBJ1-6,.,TGTGCCTGGAATGTACCCGGTGGGGTTCCAAATTCACCCCTCCACTTT,CAWNVPGGVPNSPLHF
.,TRBV28,TRBJ1-4,.,TGTGCCAGCAGTCCCCCCGGGGGTGAGGGGGAAAAACTGTTTTTT,CASSPPGGEGEKLFF
.,TRBV6-1,TRBJ1-4,.,TGTGCCAGCAGGGGTGAAAAACTGTTTTTT,CASRGEKLFF
few,TRBV29-1,TRBJ1-1,.,TGCAGCGTTGAAAGGGTTGGGCAGGACACTGAAGCTTTCTTT,CSVERVGQDTEAFF
.,TRBV13,TRBJ2-6,TRBD1,TGTGCCAGCAGCTTTACAGGGGCTGGGGCCAACGTCCTGACTTTC,CASSFTGAGANVLTF
.,TRBV13,TRBJ2-2,TRBD2,TGTGCCAGCAGCTTATCGGGGGGCACCGGGGAGCTGTTTTTT,CASSLSGGTGELFF
.,TRBV19,TRBJ2-5,.,TGTGCCAGTAGTGTTCAACAGGGGAGGCCAGAGACCCAGTACTTC,CASSVQQGRPETQYF
.,TRBV7-9,TRBJ2-1,.,TGTGCCAGCAGCTTAGGGACGCCTGCCTACAATGAGCAGTTCTTC,CASSLGTPAYNEQFF
few,TRBV15,TRBJ2-5,TRBD2,TGTGCCACCAGCAGAGATCGACTAGCGGGGGAAGAGACCCAGTACTTC,CATSRDRLAGEETQYF
.,TRBV11-2,TRBJ2-7,.,TGTGCCAGCAGCCACGCGGTGGGGCAGGGAAGGACATTATACGAGCAGTACTTC,CASSHAVGQGRTLYEQYF
few,TRBV23-1,TRBJ1-2,.,TGCGCCAGCAGTCAATGCCCACCGAGCAAATATGGCTACACCTTC,CASSQCPPSKYGYTF
few,TRBV9,TRBJ2-7,.,TGTGCCAGCAGCGCAGGGGAAGGGTACGAGCAGTACTTC,CASSAGEGYEQYF
once,TRBV2,TRBJ1-5,TRBD1,TGTGCCAGCAGTGAAATGGCAGGGGGGTGGTTTCAGCCCCAGCATTTT,CASSEMAGGWFQPQHF
few,TRBV6-6,TRBJ2-5,.,TGTGCCAGCAGTCCCGGACAGAACCAAGAGACCCAGTACTTC,CASSPGQNQETQYF
.,TRBV11-2,TRBJ2-5,TRBD1,TGTGCCAGCAGAAGACAGGGTGCAGAGACCCAGTACTTC,CASRRQGAETQYF
.,TRBV7-2,TRBJ2-5,TRBD1,TGTGCCAGCAGCTTAGTTCACAGGACAGGGGGACAAGAGACCCAGTACTTC,CASSLVHRTGGQETQYF
.,TRBV30,TRBJ1-1,.,TGTGCCTGGAGCGGACGGGGTTCAGGGAACACTGAAGCTTTCTTT,CAWSGRGSGNTEAFF
.,TRBV7-2,TRBJ2-5,.,TGTGCCAGCAGCAGACCCGAGGGACACGAGACCCAGTACTTC,CASSRPEGHETQYF
few,TRBV10-3,TRBJ1-2,.,TGTGCCATCAGTGTACAGAGCGCTAACTATGGCTACACCTTC,CAISVQSANYGYTF
.,TRBV5-4,TRBJ2-4,TRBD1,TGTGCCAGCAGCTCTACAGGGGGTACCGGCTTAGCCAAAAACATTCAGTACTTC,CASSSTGGTGLAKNIQYF
.,TRBV5-1,TRBJ2-7,TRBD2,TGCGCCAGCAGCTTGGGGACTAGCGGGTCCTACGAGCAGTACTTC,CASSLGTSGSYEQYF
few,TRBV19,TRBJ2-6,TRBD1,TGTGCCAGTAGTATGACAGGGGCTGGGGCCAACGTCCTGACTTTC,CASSMTGAGANVLTF
.,TRBV29-1,TRBJ2-7,.,TGCAGCGTTGAAGGAGGGGCAGGGAACTCCTACGAGCAGTACTTC,CSVEGGAGNSYEQYF
few,TRBV28,TRBJ2-7,.,TGTGCCAGCACCCGTACATCAAACGAGCAGTACTTC,CASTRTSNEQYF
.,TRBV30,TRBJ2-7,.,TGTGCCTGGAGGGAGGGGTCCTACGAGCAGTACTTC,CAWREGSYEQYF
.,TRBV30,TRBJ1-1,.,TGTGCCTGGAGTCCCCTCACAGGGGAAGCTTTCTTT,CAWSPLTGEAFF
few,TRBV7-2,TRBJ2-1,TRBD1,TGTGCCAGCAGCTTATCCGGGACAGGATTCCATGAGCAGTTCTTC,CASSLSGTGFHEQFF
.,TRBV5-4,TRBJ1-1,TRBD1,TGTGCCAGCAGCTTGGTGACAGGGGGATCTGAAGCTTTCTTT,CASSLVTGGSEAFF
.,TRBV30,TRBJ1-5,.,TGTGCCTGGAGTGTATTAGGCAGCAATCAGCCCCAGCATTTT,CAWSVLGSNQPQHF